This TCR beta chain emerged from a study of identical twins. Ten or more counts support this clonotype. Its antigen is undetermined. CDR3 length: 15 residues. In germline, CDR1 is MDHEN, CDR2 SYDVKM. V shed 2 bases and J shed 2 bases, with 7 bases lying between them. Findings and limits, study-wide: There were fewer insertions in abundant cord blood beta clonotypes, but memory repertoires showed no such pattern.

TCRdb called the 5' RACE reads again in MiXCR, with one record for every CDR3 protein. The sample shows about 570,000 distinct CDR3 sequences, 9.6% of them seen only once. The same sample was also studied in work on yellow fever vaccine responses in identical twins.

The chain carries TRBV28 and TRBJ2-6; D remains ambiguous. The sample comprised PBMCs. This TCR was recovered from a woman under 30 in good health. CDR3 residues: CASSLDSPGANVLTF. The DNA for the CDR3 is TGTGCCAGCAGTTTAGACTCCCCTGGGGCCAACGTCCTGACTTTC.